These 4 T cell receptor beta chains share one sample of origin, sequenced in a study of control samples from healthy donors and cancer patients. The repertoire was sequenced with immunoSEQ multiplex PCR; TCRdb's copy has only in-frame clones and lacks some. The sample yields 100,000 to 150,000 clones, about 92% seen once. Input material: PBMCs. The receptor source for this set is an elderly man with head and neck cancer.

The chain employs TRBV19 and TRBJ2-4; D is unclear. V was pared by 6 bases and J by 1 base, with 10 bases between. CDR3 length equals 14 residues. From germline, CDR1 is LNHDA and CDR2 SQIVND (reference sequence). The CDR3 DNA sequence: TGTGCCAGTAGGTCGAAAACGGCCAAAAACATTCAGTACTTC. This translates into CASRSKTAKNIQYF.

CDR3 loop: CASSPQGAVGTEAFF. CDR3 bases: TGTGCCAGCAGTCCTCAGGGGGCGGTGGGCACTGAAGCTTTCTTT. The rearrangement links TRBV6-5 to TRBJ1-1, with 8 bases fitting TRBD1. J gave up 4 bases and V 5 bases, and 9 bases lay outside the gene matches. The CDR3 has 15 amino acids. Germline CDR1 MNHEY, CDR2 SVGAGI.

The chain couples TRBV5-4 to TRBJ2-3; 9 positions match TRBD2. Germline assignment: CDR1 SGHNT and CDR2 YYREEE (reference sequence). The CDR3 runs to 15 residues. V lost 10 bases, J lost 3 bases, and 12 bases stayed unmatched. This chain's CDR3 is CASGRGSGRTDTQYF. CDR3 nucleotide sequence: TGTGCCTCAGGGAGAGGTAGCGGGAGAACAGATACGCAGTATTTT.

This clone occurred once. V is TRBV9 and J is TRBJ1-1; D remains ambiguous. CDR1 and CDR2 from the germline V gene are SGDLS and YYNGEE. The V end lost 7 bases, the J end lost 1 base, and 11 bases lay between the germline ends. This CDR3 region has 13 residues. The CDR3 loop reads CASGVRQNTEAFF. The CDR3 region has the DNA TGTGCCAGCGGAGTTAGACAGAACACTGAAGCTTTCTTT. Variable domain in full (rest from reference TRBV9 and TRBJ1-1): DSGVTQTPKHLITATGQRVTLRCSPRSGDLSVYWYQQSLDQGLQFLIQYYNGEERAKGNILERFSAQQFPDLHSELNLSSLELGDSALYFCASGVRQNTEAFFGQGTRLTVV.